This T cell receptor (beta chain) was profiled in a study of T cell changes during pregnancy in multiple sclerosis. This CDR3 contains 16 residues. From germline, CDR1 is LGHNA and CDR2 YNFKEQ. The trim removed 4 bases at V and 1 base at J, leaving 9 bases unmatched. The assay was immunoSEQ multiplex PCR, and TCRdb's table has in-frame clones only and misses some. The repertoire consists of more than 60,000 clones, with roughly nine tenths occurring once and the leading ten covering approximately 1.4%. This TCR was recovered from a female donor with multiple sclerosis, enrolled in a pregnancy study. The sequencing here drew on peripheral blood, taken in the second trimester of pregnancy. J is TRBJ2-7 and V is TRBV4-2; 8 positions agree with TRBD2. CDR3 in DNA: TGTGCCAGCAGCCTCCGGGGCGGGGGGCCGTCCTACGAGCAGTACTTC. It codes for CASSLRGGGPSYEQYF.